This T cell receptor beta chain was recorded in a study of T cells in Graves' hyperthyroidism and ophthalmopathy. Overall study findings and caveats: Ophthalmopathy was distinguished from stable hyperthyroidism by 13 V-J signatures.

Researchers amplified the TCR beta CDR3 regions from RNA transcripts. Primed by the HTBI set, a first-round RT-PCR was run on the TCR CDR3. From the multiplex PCR reads, TCRdb called clonotypes with MiXCR, one entry per CDR3 protein. The repertoire includes around 600,000 distinct CDR3 sequences, 45% of them detected once, and less than 9% sits in the top ten. By sample fraction, this clonotype is medium-sized. Its target is unknown. Patients were excluded because of uncontrolled infection, other autoimmune disease, pregnancy or lactation. The CDR3 extends over 13 amino acids. V lost 6 bases to trimming and J lost 4 bases, with 13 bases between them. Germline CDR1 SQVTM, CDR2 ANQGSEA.

This receptor was taken from an adult man with Graves' disease, either hyperthyroidism or ophthalmopathy (not recorded which). Sequencing was done on a sample of peripheral blood or thyroid tissue (not recorded which). The gene calls are TRBV29-1 and TRBJ1-5; no firm D call. CDR3 loop: CSVGSTRNQPQHF. The CDR3 DNA sequence: TGCAGCGTGGGGTCGACACGAAATCAGCCCCAGCATTTT.